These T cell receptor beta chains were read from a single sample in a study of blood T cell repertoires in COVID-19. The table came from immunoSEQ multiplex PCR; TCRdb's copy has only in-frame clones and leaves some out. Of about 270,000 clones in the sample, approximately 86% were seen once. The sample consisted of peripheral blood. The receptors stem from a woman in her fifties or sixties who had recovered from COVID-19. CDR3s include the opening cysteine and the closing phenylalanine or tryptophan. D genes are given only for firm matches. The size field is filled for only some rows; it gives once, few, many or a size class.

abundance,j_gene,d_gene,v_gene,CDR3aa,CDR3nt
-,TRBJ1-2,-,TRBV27,CASAVRGGYGYTF,TGTGCCAGCGCAGTACGGGGTGGATATGGCTACACCTTC
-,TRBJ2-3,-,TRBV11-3,CASSLGTSYTDTQYF,TGTGCCAGCAGCTTGGGGACAAGCTACACAGATACGCAGTATTTT
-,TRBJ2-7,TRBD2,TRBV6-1,CASSEGLAGPYEQYF,TGTGCCAGCAGTGAGGGGCTAGCGGGGCCCTACGAGCAGTACTTC
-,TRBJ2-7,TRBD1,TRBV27,CASSGSYFVGTGVYEQYF,TGTGCCAGCTCTGGTTCTTATTTTGTGGGGACAGGGGTTTACGAGCAGTACTTC
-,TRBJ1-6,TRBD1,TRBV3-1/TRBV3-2,CASSLKDRGGPLHF,TGTGCCAGCAGCCTAAAGGACAGGGGGGGACCCCTCCACTTT
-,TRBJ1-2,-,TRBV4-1,CASSQELSFQGKNGYTF,TGCGCCAGCAGCCAAGAGTTGTCATTTCAGGGAAAGAATGGCTACACCTTC
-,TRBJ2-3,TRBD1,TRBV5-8,CASSLGATGSTDTQYF,TGTGCCAGCAGCTTGGGGGCGACAGGGAGCACAGATACGCAGTATTTT
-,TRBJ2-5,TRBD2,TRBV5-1,CASRLAGGQETQYF,TGCGCCAGCAGACTAGCGGGGGGGCAAGAGACCCAGTACTTC
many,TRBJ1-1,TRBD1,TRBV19,CASRGQGNTEAFF,TGTGCCAGTAGAGGACAGGGGAACACTGAAGCTTTCTTT
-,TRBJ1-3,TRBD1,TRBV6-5,CASSRTGNSGNTIYF,TGTGCCAGCAGCCGGACAGGGAACTCTGGAAACACCATATATTTT
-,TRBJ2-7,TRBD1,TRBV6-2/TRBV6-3,CASSLDRGYEQYF,TGTGCCAGCAGCCTCGACAGGGGGTACGAGCAGTACTTC
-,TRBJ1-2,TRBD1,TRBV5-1,CASSLTGQGTYGYTF,TGCGCCAGCAGCTTGACCGGACAGGGGACTTATGGCTACACCTTC
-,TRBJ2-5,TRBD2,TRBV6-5,CASSLSGGPETQYF,TGTGCCAGCAGTCTTTCGGGGGGGCCCGAGACCCAGTACTTC
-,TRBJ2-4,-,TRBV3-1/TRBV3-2,CASEQGPGIQYF,TGTGCCAGCGAGCAGGGGCCAGGCATTCAGTACTTC
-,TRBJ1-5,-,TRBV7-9,CASRNRQGNQPQHF,TGTGCCAGCAGGAACAGACAAGGCAATCAGCCCCAGCATTTT
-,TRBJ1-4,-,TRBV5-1,CASSTGRIGEKLFF,TGCGCCAGCAGTACAGGGCGAATAGGGGAAAAACTGTTTTTT
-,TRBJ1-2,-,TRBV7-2,CASSLAPGTYGYTF,TGTGCCAGCAGCTTAGCGCCAGGGACATATGGCTACACCTTC
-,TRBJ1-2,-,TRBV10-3,CAISEPTTTGDGYTF,TGTGCCATCAGTGAGCCTACTACGACAGGAGATGGCTACACCTTC
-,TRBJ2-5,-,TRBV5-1,CASSLGPRDWGTQYF,TGCGCCAGCAGCTTAGGACCCAGGGACTGGGGGACCCAGTACTTC
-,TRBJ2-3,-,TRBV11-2,CASSFQADTQYF,TGTGCCAGCAGCTTTCAGGCTGATACGCAGTATTTT
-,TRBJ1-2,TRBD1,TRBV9,CASSRAGGPYGYTF,TGTGCCAGCAGCAGGGCAGGGGGCCCGTATGGCTACACCTTC
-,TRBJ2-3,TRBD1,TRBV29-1,CSEYRGDTQYF,TGCAGCGAATACAGGGGTGATACGCAGTATTTT
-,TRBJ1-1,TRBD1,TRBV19,CASGDLGQMNTEAFF,TGTGCCAGTGGAGACCTGGGACAGATGAACACTGAAGCTTTCTTT
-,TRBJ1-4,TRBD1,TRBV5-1,CASKTGELDEKLFF,TGCGCCAGCAAGACAGGGGAGCTGGATGAAAAACTGTTTTTT
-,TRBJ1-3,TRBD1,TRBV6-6,CASSLPGTGASGNTIYF,TGTGCCAGCAGTCTACCCGGGACAGGGGCTTCTGGAAACACCATATATTTT
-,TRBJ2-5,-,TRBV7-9,CASSLALVRGETQYF,TGTGCCAGCAGCTTAGCGCTGGTACGGGGTGAGACCCAGTACTTC
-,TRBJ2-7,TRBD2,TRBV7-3,CASSPGLAGEQYF,TGTGCCAGCAGCCCTGGACTAGCGGGGGAGCAGTACTTC
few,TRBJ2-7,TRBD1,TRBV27,CASSPPPTGGLYEQYF,TGTGCCAGCAGTCCCCCCCCCACAGGGGGGCTCTACGAGCAGTACTTC
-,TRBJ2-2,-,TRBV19,CASSIMPAGELFF,TGTGCCAGTAGTATAATGCCGGCCGGGGAGCTGTTTTTT
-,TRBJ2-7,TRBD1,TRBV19,CATRDSSYEQYF,TGTGCCACGAGGGACAGCTCCTACGAGCAGTACTTC
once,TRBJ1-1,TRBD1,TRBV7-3,CASSSQGAVSTEAFF,TGTGCCAGCAGCTCACAGGGGGCGGTTAGCACTGAAGCTTTCTTT
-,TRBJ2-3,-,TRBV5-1,CASSWGPGVMDTQYF,TGCGCCAGCAGCTGGGGACCGGGGGTGATGGATACGCAGTATTTT
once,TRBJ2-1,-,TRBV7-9,CASSPLTGDYNEQFF,TGTGCCAGCAGCCCCCTGACGGGGGACTACAATGAGCAGTTCTTC
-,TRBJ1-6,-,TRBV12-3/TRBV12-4,CASRPGVYSPLHF,TGTGCCAGCAGACCCGGTGTATATTCACCCCTCCACTTT
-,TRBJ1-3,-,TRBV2,CASSAWREAGNTIYF,TGTGCCAGCAGTGCCTGGAGGGAGGCTGGAAACACCATATATTTT
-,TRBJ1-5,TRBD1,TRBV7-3,CASSLNLWGQGVLMGCNQPQHF,TGTGCCAGCAGCTTAAACCTCTGGGGACAGGGGGTTTTAATGGGTTGCAATCAGCCCCAGCATTTT
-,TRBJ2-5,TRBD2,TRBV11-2,CASRVGTSGGAFGRETQYF,TGTGCCAGCAGAGTCGGGACTAGCGGGGGGGCCTTTGGTAGGGAGACCCAGTACTTC
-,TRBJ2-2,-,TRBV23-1,CASTKRRGPGGTGELFF,TGCGCCAGCACCAAAAGGCGGGGCCCAGGGGGAACCGGGGAGCTGTTTTTT
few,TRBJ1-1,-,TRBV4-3,CASSLGYGNTEAFF,TGCGCCAGCAGCCTCGGGTATGGGAACACTGAAGCTTTCTTT
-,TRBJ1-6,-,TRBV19,CASSIVAASDSPLHF,TGTGCCAGTAGTATTGTAGCAGCCTCCGATTCACCCCTCCACTTT
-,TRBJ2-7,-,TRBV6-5,CASSYSPGFGEQYF,TGTGCCAGCAGTTACTCGCCAGGGTTTGGCGAGCAGTACTTC
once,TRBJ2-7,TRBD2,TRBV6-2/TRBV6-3,CASSYGLKAGDWEQYF,TGTGCCAGCAGTTACGGGCTCAAGGCGGGGGATTGGGAGCAGTACTTC
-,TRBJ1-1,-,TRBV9,CASSEGAMGTEAFF,TGTGCCAGCAGCGAAGGGGCGATGGGCACTGAAGCTTTCTTT
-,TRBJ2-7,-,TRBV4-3,CASSQGGSSYEQYF,TGCGCCAGCAGCCAAGGGGGCAGCTCCTACGAGCAGTACTTC
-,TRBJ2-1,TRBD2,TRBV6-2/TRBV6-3,CASSYGGVNEQFF,TGTGCCAGCAGTTACGGGGGGGTCAATGAGCAGTTCTTC
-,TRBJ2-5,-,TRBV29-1,CSGSGGLQETQYF,TGCAGCGGTAGTGGGGGCCTCCAAGAGACCCAGTACTTC
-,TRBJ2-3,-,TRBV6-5,CASSSRGDTQYF,TGTGCCAGCAGTTCCAGGGGTGATACGCAGTATTTT
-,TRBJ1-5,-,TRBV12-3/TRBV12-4,CASSQGINQPQHF,TGTGCCAGCAGTCAGGGCATAAATCAGCCCCAGCATTTT
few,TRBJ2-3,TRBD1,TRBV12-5,CASGSGQGDTDTQYF,TGTGCTAGTGGATCCGGACAGGGCGACACAGATACGCAGTATTTT
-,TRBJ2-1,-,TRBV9,CASSRVVDEQFF,TGTGCCAGCAGCCGGGTAGTCGATGAGCAGTTCTTC
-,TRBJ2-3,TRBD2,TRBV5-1,CASSPSLTSGGWEDTQYF,TGCGCCAGCAGCCCCAGTCTTACTAGCGGGGGATGGGAGGATACGCAGTATTTT
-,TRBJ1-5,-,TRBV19,CASSMNSGYQPQHF,TGTGCCAGTAGTATGAATTCAGGCTATCAGCCCCAGCATTTT
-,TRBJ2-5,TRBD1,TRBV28,CASSRAGQGDVQYF,TGTGCCAGCAGCCGTGCCGGGCAGGGGGATGTCCAGTACTTC
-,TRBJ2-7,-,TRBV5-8,CASSLDRGSFLYEQYF,TGTGCCAGCAGCTTGGACAGAGGGAGCTTCCTCTACGAGCAGTACTTC
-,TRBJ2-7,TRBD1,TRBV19,CASSPDRASDEQYF,TGTGCCAGTAGTCCTGACAGGGCCTCTGACGAGCAGTACTTC
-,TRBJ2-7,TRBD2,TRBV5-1,CASSLVAGLAFSYEQYF,TGCGCCAGCAGCTTGGTGGCGGGACTAGCGTTTTCCTACGAGCAGTACTTC
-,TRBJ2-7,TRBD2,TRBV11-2,CASSSAPRRGGWEQYF,TGTGCCAGCAGCTCCGCCCCCAGGCGGGGGGGTTGGGAGCAGTACTTC
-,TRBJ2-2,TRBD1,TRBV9,CASSPRYWTGGVGELFF,TGTGCCAGCAGCCCCCGGTACTGGACAGGGGGGGTCGGGGAGCTGTTTTTT
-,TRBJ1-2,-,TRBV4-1,CASSQDGVRGYTF,TGCGCCAGCAGCCAAGACGGGGTCCGGGGCTACACCTTC
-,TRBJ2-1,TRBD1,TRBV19,CASLPQGQEYNEQFF,TGTGCCAGCCTCCCCCAGGGACAGGAGTACAATGAGCAGTTCTTC